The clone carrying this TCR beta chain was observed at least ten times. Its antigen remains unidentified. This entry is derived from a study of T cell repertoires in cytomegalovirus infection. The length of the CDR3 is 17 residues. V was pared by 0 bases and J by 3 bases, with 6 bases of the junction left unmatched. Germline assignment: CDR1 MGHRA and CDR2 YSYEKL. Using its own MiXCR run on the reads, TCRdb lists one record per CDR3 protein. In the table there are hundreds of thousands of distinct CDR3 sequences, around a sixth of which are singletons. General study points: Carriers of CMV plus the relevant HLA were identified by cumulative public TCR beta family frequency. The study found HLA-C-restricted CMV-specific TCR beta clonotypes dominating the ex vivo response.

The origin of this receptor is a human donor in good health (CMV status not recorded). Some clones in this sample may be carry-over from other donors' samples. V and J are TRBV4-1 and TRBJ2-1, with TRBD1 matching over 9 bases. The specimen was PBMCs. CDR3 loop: CASSQDQGDRDYNEQFF. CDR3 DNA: TGCGCCAGCAGCCAAGATCAGGGGGACAGGGACTACAATGAGCAGTTCTTC.